This T cell receptor beta chain stems from a study of shared clonotypes between healthy human individuals. Across the whole study: Sampling drew on donors who were two women and a few men aged 18 to 49.

Each donor was a Caucasian adult residing in Nashville, Tennessee. In replicate PCRs of unsorted PBMC, approximately 280 ng DNA, around 30,000 T cell genomes, was used. Assay: immunoSEQ multiplex PCR; the TCRdb copy retains only in-frame clones and omits some. The sample lists around 500,000 clones; around 85% were seen once. A note on this clone: Its specificity is not known.

The V gene lost 1 base and the J gene lost 4 bases, with 10 bases spanning the gap. Germline V gene data show CDR1 as SGHVS and CDR2 as FQNEAQ. This CDR3 has 14 amino acids. Regarding the study as a whole: It was the few donors that limited the genetic and exposure-history diversity represented.

This TCR came from a woman in her forties in good health. Some clones in this sample may be carry-over from other donors' samples. Sequences were obtained from PBMCs. The chain carries TRBV7-8 and TRBJ1-1, with a weak D call TRBD1 (5 bases). The CDR3 DNA reads TGTGCCAGCAGCTTAGGGGGCGCTTTCACTGAAGCTTTCTTT. Protein sequence: CASSLGGAFTEAFF.